A selection of T cell receptor beta chains follows, all from one sample in a study of blood T cell repertoires in COVID-19. TCRdb keeps only in-frame clones here, not all; method: immunoSEQ multiplex PCR. Of a few hundred thousand clones in the sample, 85% to 90% were seen once. What was sequenced was peripheral blood. The source is a woman aged 25 to 39 with COVID-19, enrolled during active disease. The conserved cysteine and the conserved F or W are not part of the CDR3 here. Each record gives: J gene, V gene, CDR3 protein.

TRBJ1-5 TRBV16 ASSQSPGNQPQH
TRBJ2-6 TRBV4-2 ASSPKGPGANVLT
TRBJ2-2 TRBV29-1 SVAGGGVTGELF
TRBJ1-3 TRBV12-3/TRBV12-4 ASSSRDLNTIY
TRBJ2-1 TRBV6-1 ASSEGGSGNEQF
TRBJ2-3 TRBV6-1 ASSEGGRETDTQY
TRBJ1-1 TRBV7-9 ASSWVSGGPNTEAF
TRBJ2-1 TRBV10-3 AISESSGLLYNEQF
TRBJ1-5 TRBV27 ASSPLTGVSNQPQH
TRBJ2-2 TRBV3-1/TRBV3-2 ASSQDLGAWGRESAGELF
TRBJ1-2 TRBV7-2 ASSSGQGIVYGYT
TRBJ2-2 TRBV2 ASSAQVSGELF
TRBJ2-7 TRBV5-1 ASSREGLSHYEQY
TRBJ2-1 TRBV2 ASSGAGTGTAEQF
TRBJ2-3 TRBV29-1 SVDSASTDTQY
TRBJ1-6 TRBV3-1/TRBV3-2 ASSHGDRVSGGSPLH
TRBJ2-1 TRBV10-2 ASRSLEGGAYNEQF
TRBJ1-1 TRBV6-2/TRBV6-3 ASSTGGDLNTEAF
TRBJ2-3 TRBV27 ASSWSRGTDTQY
TRBJ2-1 TRBV19 ASMGLADYNEQF
TRBJ2-1 TRBV7-9 ASSGQGDLNEQF
TRBJ2-1 TRBV5-4 ASSLARGTSSYNEQF
TRBJ2-1 TRBV7-2 ASSSDRVRGEDEQF
TRBJ1-1 TRBV6-6 ASLQRRQNTEAF
TRBJ1-2 TRBV7-2 ASSSDGRAYGYT
TRBJ1-3 TRBV30 AWSADRGSGNTIY
TRBJ1-2 TRBV30 AWSVGAQSLLPY
TRBJ1-1 TRBV28 ASSLQGNTEAF
TRBJ1-1 TRBV2 ASSDRILNTEAF
TRBJ1-6 TRBV28 ASSLGSGGTPLH
TRBJ1-5 TRBV6-1 ASSEFSNNPSPRD
TRBJ2-5 TRBV7-7 ASSLSGTIGETQY
TRBJ1-2 TRBV5-8 ASSFQGANGYT
TRBJ2-1 TRBV2 ASSEALRSFGRGTVDEQF
TRBJ2-2 TRBV12-5 ASGLWGQGLNTGELF
TRBJ1-3 TRBV3-1/TRBV3-2 ASSLGLTSSGNTIY
TRBJ2-7 TRBV19 ASSMQAGVGEQY
TRBJ1-5 TRBV21-1 ASGDDKTANQPQH
TRBJ1-1 TRBV5-1 ASSSSQTGGTEAF
TRBJ1-1 TRBV29-1 SVEVGFGQGASGNTEAF
TRBJ1-2 TRBV7-2 ASSLAGTGGYGYT
TRBJ1-1 TRBV5-4 ASSRQGRLSRNTEAF
TRBJ2-2 TRBV25-1 ASSAPTSGSGGELF
TRBJ1-3 TRBV10-3 AISELYRGAGNTIY
TRBJ1-2 TRBV4-1 ASSQGGTLVGYT
TRBJ1-4 TRBV11-2 ASSFGTGVEKLF
TRBJ1-4 TRBV5-1 ASSLGGDRVTEKLF
TRBJ1-5 TRBV5-6 ASSLGRTGSNQPQH
TRBJ1-5 TRBV10-1 ASSESGGAQPQH
TRBJ2-3 TRBV3-1/TRBV3-2 ASSQGLAGLHGADTQY
TRBJ2-2 TRBV13 ASSLASGLAGLYRGAV
TRBJ2-1 TRBV5-6 ASSLAPSSYNEQF
TRBJ2-7 TRBV7-8 ASSVRDSAYEQY
TRBJ2-4 TRBV30 AWAGGVIPKNIQY